This T cell receptor (beta chain) comes out of a study of blood T cell repertoires in COVID-19. Study context: Donors in the United States, Italy and Spain gave samples during acute or convalescent COVID-19. PBMCs, B-cell-depleted T cells, or T cells provided the cDNA or gDNA that made up the material.

The V and J ends lost 4 bases and 5 bases, in that order; junction bases with no gene match: 10. Germline V gene data show CDR1 as MDHEN and CDR2 as SYDVKM. CDR3 length equals 15 residues. How the authors handled the data: Amplification of reference gene primers provided the estimated nucleated cell counts. Measured with immunoSEQ multiplex PCR; TCRdb has only the in-frame clones, and not every one. V, J and clone size reflect that table, while D and trimming were determined from the DNA. The data contain 200,000 or so clones, 84% of them seen just once; the ten biggest clones take up more than 4.5%.

The chain employs TRBV28 and TRBJ1-2, with 7 bases that match TRBD1. The sequenced sample was peripheral blood. This TCR was recovered from a woman aged 70-85 years with active or convalescent COVID-19. This CDR3 reads CASSSPGQTPYGYTF. The CDR3 DNA follows: TGTGCCAGCAGTTCCCCGGGACAGACCCCATATGGCTACACCTTC.